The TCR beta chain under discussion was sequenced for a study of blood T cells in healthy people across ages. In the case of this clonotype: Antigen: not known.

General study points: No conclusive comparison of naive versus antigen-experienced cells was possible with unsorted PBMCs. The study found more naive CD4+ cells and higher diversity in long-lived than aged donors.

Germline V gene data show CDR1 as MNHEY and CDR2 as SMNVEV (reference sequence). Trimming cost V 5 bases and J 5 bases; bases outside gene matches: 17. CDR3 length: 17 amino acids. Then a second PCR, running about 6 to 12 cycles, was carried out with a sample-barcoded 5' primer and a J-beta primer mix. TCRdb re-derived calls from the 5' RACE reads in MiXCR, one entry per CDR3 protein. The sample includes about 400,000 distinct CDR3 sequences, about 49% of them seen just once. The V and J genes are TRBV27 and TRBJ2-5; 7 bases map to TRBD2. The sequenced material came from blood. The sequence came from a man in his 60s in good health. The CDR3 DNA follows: TGTGCCAGCAGTCCCAACCCCACTAGCGCCCCTTGGGAGACCCAGTACTTC. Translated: CASSPNPTSAPWETQYF.